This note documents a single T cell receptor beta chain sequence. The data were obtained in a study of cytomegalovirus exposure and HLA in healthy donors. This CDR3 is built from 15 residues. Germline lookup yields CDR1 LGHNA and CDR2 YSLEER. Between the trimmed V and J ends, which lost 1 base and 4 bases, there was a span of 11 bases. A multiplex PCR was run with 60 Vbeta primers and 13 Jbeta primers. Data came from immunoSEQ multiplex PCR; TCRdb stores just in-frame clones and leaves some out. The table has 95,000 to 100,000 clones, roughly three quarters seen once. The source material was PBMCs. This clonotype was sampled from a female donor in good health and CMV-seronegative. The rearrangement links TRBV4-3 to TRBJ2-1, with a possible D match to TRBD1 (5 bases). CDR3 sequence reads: CASSQALDKYNEQFF. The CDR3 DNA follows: TGCGCCAGCAGCCAAGCGCTGGACAAATACAATGAGCAGTTCTTC.